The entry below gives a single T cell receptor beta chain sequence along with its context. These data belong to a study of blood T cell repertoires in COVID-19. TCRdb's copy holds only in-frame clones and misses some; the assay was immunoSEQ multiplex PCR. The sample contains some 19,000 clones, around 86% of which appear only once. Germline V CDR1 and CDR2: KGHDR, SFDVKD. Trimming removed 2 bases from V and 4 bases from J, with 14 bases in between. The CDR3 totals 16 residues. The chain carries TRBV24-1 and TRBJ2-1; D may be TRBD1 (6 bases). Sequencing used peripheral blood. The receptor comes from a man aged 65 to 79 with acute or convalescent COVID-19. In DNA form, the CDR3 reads TGTGCCACCAGTGATTCAGGGGCCCTTAATTACAATGAGCAGTTCTTC. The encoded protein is CATSDSGALNYNEQFF.